This T cell receptor beta chain comes out of a study of T cell repertoires in cytomegalovirus infection. Overall study context: Both a matching HLA type and CMV infection were indicated by public TCR beta signatures. The study's findings and limits: Cumulative frequency (of public TCR beta family members) identified carriers of CMV plus the relevant HLA. It was HLA-C-restricted CMV-specific TCR beta clonotypes that dominated the response ex vivo.

TCRdb redid the calling of the reads with MiXCR, one entry per CDR3 protein. The sample contains more than 400,000 distinct CDR3 sequences, 26% of which appear only once. The CDR3 length is 14 residues. Trimming removed 5 bases from V and 0 bases from J, with 8 bases in between. Germline V gene data show CDR1 as SGHVS and CDR2 as FQNEAQ. This clonotype showed up just a few times. Its antigen is still unknown. The specimen was PBMCs. The chain has TRBV7-8 and TRBJ1-5; the D gene is possibly TRBD1 (5 bases). The source of this sequence is a human donor in good health (CMV status not recorded). Some clones in this sample may be carry-over from other donors' samples. Here the CDR3 DNA reads TGTGCCAGCAGCCTGGACATTAGCAATCAGCCCCAGCATTTT. Residues: CASSLDISNQPQHF. Supplemented by reference TRBV7-8 and TRBJ1-5, the full variable domain reads GAGVSQSPRYKVAKRGQDVALRCDPISGHVSLFWYQQALGQGPEFLTYFQNEAQLDKSGLPSDRFFAERPEGSVSTLKIQRTQQEDSAVYLCASSLDISNQPQHFGDGTRLSIL.